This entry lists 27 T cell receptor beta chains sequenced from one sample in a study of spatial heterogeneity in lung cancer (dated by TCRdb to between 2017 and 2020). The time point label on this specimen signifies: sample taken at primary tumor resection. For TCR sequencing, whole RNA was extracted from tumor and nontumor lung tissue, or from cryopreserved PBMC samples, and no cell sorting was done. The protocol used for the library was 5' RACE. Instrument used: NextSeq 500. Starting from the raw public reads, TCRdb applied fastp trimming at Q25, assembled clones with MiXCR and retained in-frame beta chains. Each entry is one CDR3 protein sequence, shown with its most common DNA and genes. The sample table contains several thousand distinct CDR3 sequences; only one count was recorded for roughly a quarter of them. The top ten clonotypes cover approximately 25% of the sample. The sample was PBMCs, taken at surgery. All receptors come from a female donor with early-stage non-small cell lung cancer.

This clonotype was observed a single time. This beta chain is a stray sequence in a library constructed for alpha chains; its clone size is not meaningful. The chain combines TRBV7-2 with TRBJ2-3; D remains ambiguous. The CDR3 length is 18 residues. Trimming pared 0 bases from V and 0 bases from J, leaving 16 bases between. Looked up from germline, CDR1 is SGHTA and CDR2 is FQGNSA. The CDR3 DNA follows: TGTGCCAGCAGCTTAGCAGGTGGGCTGATTCTAAGCACAGATACGCAGTATTTT. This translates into CASSLAGGLILSTDTQYF.

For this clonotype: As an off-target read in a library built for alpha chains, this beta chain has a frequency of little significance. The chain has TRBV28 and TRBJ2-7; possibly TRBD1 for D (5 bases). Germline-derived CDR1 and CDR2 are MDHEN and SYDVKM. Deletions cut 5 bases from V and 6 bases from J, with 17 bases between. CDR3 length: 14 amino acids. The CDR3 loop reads CASSRDRVGAEQYF. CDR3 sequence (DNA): TGTGCCAGCAGTCGCGACAGAGTTGGGGCCGAGCAGTACTTC.

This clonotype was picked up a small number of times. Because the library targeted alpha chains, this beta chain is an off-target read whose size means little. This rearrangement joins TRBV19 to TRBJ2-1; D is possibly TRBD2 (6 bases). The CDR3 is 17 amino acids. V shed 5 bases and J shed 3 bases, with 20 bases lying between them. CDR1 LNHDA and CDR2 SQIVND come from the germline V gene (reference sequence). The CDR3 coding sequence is TGTGCCAGTAGTCCCCGTGGTAGCGGAAGCCTCTACAATGAGCAGTTCTTC. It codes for CASSPRGSGSLYNEQFF.

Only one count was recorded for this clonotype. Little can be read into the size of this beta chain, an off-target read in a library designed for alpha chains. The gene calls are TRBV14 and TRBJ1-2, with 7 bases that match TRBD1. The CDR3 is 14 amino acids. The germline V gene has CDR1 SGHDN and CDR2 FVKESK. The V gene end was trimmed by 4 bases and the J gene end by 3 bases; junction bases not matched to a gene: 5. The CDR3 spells CASSPSGTDYGYTF. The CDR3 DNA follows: TGTGCCAGCAGCCCGTCCGGGACAGACTATGGCTACACCTTC.

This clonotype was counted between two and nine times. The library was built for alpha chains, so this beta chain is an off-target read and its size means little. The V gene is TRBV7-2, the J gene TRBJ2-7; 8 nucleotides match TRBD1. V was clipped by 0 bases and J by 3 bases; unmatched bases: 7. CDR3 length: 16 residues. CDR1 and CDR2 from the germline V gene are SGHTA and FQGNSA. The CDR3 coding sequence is TGTGCCAGCAGCTTAGCGGGCGGGACAGGCGTCTACGAGCAGTACTTC. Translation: CASSLAGGTGVYEQYF.

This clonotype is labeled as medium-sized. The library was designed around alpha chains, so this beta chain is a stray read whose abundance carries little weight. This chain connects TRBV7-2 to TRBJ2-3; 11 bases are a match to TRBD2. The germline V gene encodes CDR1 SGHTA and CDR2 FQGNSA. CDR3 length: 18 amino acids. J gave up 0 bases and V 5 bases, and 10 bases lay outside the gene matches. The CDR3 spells CASSPVQGLAASTDTQYF. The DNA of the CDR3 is TGTGCCAGCAGCCCCGTCCAGGGACTAGCGGCTAGCACAGATACGCAGTATTTT.

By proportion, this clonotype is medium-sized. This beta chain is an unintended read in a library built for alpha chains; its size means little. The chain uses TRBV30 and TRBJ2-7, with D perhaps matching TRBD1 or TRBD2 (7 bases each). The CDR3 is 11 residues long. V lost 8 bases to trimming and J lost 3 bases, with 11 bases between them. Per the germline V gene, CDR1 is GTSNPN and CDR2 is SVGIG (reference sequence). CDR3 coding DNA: TGTGCCCCAGGGGGGGACTACGAGCAGTACTTC. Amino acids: CAPGGDYEQYF.

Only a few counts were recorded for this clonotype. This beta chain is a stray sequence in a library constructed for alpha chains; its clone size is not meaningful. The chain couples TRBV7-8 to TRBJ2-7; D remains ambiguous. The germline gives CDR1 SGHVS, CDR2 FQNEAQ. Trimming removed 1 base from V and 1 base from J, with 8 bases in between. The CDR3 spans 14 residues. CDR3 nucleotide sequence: TGTGCCAGCAGCTTAGAAGGGTGGTCCTACGAGCAGTACTTC. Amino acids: CASSLEGWSYEQYF.

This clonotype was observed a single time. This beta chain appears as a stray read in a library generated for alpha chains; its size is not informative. CDR3 coding DNA: TGTGCCAGCAGCCAAAGGGGGACAGGGGTATCGGGTAATTCACCCCTCCACTTT. It is translated as CASSQRGTGVSGNSPLHF. This sequence joins TRBV6-5 and TRBJ1-6; TRBD1 matches 10 bases. V lost 6 bases to trimming and J lost 6 bases; unmatched junction nucleotides: 14. This CDR3 has 18 amino acids. Per germline, CDR1 MNHEY and CDR2 SVGAGI.

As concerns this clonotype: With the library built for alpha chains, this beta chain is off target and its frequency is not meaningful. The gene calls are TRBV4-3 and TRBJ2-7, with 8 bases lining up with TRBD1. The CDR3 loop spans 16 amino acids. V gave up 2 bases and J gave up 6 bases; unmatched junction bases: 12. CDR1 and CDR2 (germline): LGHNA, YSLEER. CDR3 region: CASSQNTGTGFGEQYF. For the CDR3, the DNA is TGCGCCAGCAGCCAAAATACCGGGACAGGCTTCGGCGAGCAGTACTTC.

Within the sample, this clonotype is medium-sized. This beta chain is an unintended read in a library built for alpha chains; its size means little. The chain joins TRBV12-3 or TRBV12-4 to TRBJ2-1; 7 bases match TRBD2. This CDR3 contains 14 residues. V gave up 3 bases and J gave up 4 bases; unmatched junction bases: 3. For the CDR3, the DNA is TGTGCCAGCAGTTTGGTAGCGGGTTACAATGAGCAGTTCTTC. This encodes CASSLVAGYNEQFF.

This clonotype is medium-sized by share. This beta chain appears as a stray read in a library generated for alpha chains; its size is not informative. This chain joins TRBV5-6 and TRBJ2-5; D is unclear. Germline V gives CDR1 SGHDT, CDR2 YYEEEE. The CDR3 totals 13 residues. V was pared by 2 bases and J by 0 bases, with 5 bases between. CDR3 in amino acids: CASSFTDQETQYF. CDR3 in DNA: TGTGCCAGCAGCTTCACAGACCAAGAGACCCAGTACTTC.

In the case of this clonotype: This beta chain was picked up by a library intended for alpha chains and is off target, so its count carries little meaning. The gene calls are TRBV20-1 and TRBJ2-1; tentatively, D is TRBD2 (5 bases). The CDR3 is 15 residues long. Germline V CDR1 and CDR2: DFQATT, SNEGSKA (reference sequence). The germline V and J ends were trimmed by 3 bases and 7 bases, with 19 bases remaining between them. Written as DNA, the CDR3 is TGCAGTGCTAGTAGGTCAAGCGGCCTTGTGAATGAGCAGTTCTTC. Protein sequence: CSASRSSGLVNEQFF.

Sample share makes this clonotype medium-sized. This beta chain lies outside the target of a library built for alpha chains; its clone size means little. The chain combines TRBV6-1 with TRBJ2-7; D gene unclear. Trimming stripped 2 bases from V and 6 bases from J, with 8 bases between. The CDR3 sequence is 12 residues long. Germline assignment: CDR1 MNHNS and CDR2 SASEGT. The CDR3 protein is CASSEIKGEQYF. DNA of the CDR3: TGTGCCAGCAGTGAAATCAAGGGCGAGCAGTACTTC.

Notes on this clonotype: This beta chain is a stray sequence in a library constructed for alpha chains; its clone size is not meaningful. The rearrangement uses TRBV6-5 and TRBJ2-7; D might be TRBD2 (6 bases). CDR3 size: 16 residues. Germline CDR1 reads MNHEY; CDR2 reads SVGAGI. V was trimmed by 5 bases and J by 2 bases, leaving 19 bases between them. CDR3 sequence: CASSRDTGVIAYEQYF. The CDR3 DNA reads TGTGCCAGCAGTCGTGATACGGGAGTCATAGCCTACGAGCAGTACTTC.

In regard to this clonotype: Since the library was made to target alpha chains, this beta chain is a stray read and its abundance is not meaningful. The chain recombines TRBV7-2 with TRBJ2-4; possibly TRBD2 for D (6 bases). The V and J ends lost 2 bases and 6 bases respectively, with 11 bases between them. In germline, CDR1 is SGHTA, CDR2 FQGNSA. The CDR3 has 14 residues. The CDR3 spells CASSLIEEGNIQYF. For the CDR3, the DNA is TGTGCCAGCAGCTTAATTGAGGAGGGAAACATTCAGTACTTC.

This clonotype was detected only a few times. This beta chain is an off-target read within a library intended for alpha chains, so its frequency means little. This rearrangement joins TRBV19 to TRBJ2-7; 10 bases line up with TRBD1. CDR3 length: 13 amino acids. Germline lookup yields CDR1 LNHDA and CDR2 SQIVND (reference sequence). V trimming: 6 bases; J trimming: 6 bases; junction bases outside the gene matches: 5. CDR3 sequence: CASSGTGVVEQYF. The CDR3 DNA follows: TGTGCCAGTAGCGGGACAGGGGTAGTCGAGCAGTACTTC. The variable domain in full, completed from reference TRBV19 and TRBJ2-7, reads DGGITQSPKYLFRKEGQNVTLSCEQNLNHDAMYWYRQDPGQGLRLIYYSQIVNDFQKGDIAEGYSVSREKKESFPLTVTSAQKNPTAFYLCASSGTGVVEQYFGPGTRLTVT.

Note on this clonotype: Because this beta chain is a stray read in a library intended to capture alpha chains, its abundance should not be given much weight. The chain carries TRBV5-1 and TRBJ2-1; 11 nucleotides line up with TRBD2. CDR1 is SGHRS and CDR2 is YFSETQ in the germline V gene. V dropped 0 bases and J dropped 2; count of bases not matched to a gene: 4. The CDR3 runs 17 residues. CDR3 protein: CASSLGLAGNTYNEQFF. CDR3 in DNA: TGCGCCAGCAGCTTGGGACTAGCGGGGAACACCTACAATGAGCAGTTCTTC.

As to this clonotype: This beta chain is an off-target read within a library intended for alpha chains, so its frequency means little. The CDR3 DNA follows: TGTGCCAGCAGGGGATTCACAGATACGCAGTATTTT. This encodes CASRGFTDTQYF. The gene calls are TRBV27 and TRBJ2-3, with D unclear. Germline V gene lookup returns CDR1 MNHEY and CDR2 SMNVEV (reference sequence). Trimming shortened V by 6 bases and J by 2 bases, and 6 bases separated the two germline ends. The CDR3 spans 12 residues.

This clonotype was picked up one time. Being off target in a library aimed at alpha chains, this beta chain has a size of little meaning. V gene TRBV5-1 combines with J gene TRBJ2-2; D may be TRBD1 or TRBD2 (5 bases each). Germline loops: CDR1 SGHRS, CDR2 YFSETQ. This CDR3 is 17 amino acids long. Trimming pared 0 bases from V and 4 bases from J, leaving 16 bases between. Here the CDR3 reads CASSLAPGTAGTGELFF. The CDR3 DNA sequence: TGCGCCAGCAGCTTGGCCCCCGGGACGGCGGGCACCGGGGAGCTGTTTTTT.

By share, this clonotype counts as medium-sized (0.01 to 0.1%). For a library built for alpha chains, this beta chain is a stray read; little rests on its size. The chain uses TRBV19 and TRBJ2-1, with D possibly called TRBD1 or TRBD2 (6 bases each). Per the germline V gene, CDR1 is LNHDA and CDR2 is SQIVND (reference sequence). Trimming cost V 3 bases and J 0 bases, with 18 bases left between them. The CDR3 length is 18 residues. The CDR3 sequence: CASSIYEWGALSYNEQFF. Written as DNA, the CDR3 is TGTGCCAGTAGTATCTATGAGTGGGGGGCTCTCTCCTACAATGAGCAGTTCTTC. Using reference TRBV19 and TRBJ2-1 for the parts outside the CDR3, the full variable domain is DGGITQSPKYLFRKEGQNVTLSCEQNLNHDAMYWYRQDPGQGLRLIYYSQIVNDFQKGDIAEGYSVSREKKESFPLTVTSAQKNPTAFYLCASSIYEWGALSYNEQFFGPGTRLTVL.

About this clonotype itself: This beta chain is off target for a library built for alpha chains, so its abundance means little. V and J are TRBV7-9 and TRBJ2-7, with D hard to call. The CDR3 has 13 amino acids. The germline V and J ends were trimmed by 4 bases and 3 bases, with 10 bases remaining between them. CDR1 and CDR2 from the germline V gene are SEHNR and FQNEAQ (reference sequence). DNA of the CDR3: TGTGCCAGCAGCTGGAAGGAATTCTACGAGCAGTACTTC. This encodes CASSWKEFYEQYF. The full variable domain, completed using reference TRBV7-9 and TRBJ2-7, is DTGVSQNPRHKITKRGQNVTFRCDPISEHNRLYWYRQTLGQGPEFLTYFQNEAQLEKSRLLSDRFSAERPKGSFSTLEIQRTEQGDSAMYLCASSWKEFYEQYFGPGTRLTVT.

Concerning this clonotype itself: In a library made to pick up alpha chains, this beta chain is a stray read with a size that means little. The CDR3 spells CASSWDWTYEQYF. The DNA of the CDR3 is TGTGCCAGCAGCTGGGACTGGACCTACGAGCAGTACTTC. This chain connects TRBV5-5 to TRBJ2-7; a possible D gene is TRBD2 (6 bases). Looked up from germline, CDR1 is SGHKS and CDR2 is YYEKEE (reference sequence). Trimming took 3 bases from V and 2 from J, leaving 9 bases between them. The CDR3 is 13 residues long.

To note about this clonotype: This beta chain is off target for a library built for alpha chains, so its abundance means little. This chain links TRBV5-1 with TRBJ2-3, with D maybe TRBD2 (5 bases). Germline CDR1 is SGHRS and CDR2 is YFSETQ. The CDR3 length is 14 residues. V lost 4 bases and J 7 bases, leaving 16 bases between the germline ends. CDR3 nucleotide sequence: TGCGCCAGCAGCCCCACCGGGATTATGAATACGCAGTATTTT. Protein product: CASSPTGIMNTQYF.

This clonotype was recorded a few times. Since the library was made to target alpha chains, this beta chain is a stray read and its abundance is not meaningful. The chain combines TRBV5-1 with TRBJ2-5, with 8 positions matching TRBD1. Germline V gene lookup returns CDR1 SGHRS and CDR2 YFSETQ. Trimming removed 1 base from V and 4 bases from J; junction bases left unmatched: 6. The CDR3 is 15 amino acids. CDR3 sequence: CASSLRTGRRETQYF. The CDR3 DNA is TGCGCCAGCAGCTTGCGGACAGGGCGGAGAGAGACCCAGTACTTC.

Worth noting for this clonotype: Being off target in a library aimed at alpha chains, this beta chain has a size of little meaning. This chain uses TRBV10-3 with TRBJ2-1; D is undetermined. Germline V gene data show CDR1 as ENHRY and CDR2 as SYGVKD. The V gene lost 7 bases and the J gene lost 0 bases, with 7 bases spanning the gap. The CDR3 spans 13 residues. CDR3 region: CAITQSSYNEQFF. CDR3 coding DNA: TGTGCCATCACCCAGAGCTCCTACAATGAGCAGTTCTTC.

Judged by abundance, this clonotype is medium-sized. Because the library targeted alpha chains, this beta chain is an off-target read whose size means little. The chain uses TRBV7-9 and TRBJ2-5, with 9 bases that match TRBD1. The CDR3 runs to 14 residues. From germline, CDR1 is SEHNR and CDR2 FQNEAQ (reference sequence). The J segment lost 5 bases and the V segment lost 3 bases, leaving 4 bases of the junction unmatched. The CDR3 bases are TGTGCCAGCAGCTTCCCCACAGGGGGCGAGACCCAGTACTTC. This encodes CASSFPTGGETQYF.